Listed here are 7 T cell receptor beta chains from one sample, sequenced in a study of blood T cell repertoires in COVID-19. Repertoires were generated with immunoSEQ multiplex PCR, while TCRdb's copy carries only in-frame clones and drops some. The table records about 180,000 clones, approximately 88% of them present only once. Input material: peripheral blood. These receptors were obtained from a woman aged 25 to 39 with acute or convalescent COVID-19.

The chain combines TRBV28 with TRBJ1-2, with 12 positions matching TRBD1. CDR1 and CDR2 from the germline V gene are MDHEN and SYDVKM. The CDR3 has 15 residues. Losses at the gene ends were 3 bases for V and 8 bases for J; bases not matched to a gene: 7. DNA for the CDR3: TGTGCCAGCAGTTTTGAGGGACAGGGGGCGCGGGGCTACACCTTC. This translates into CASSFEGQGARGYTF.

V is TRBV6-5 and J is TRBJ1-1; TRBD1 is a possible D gene (5 bases). The germline V gene has CDR1 MNHEY and CDR2 SVGAGI. The CDR3 has 14 amino acids. V was shortened by 8 bases and J by 0 bases, with 13 bases between the two germline ends. For the CDR3, the DNA is TGTGCCAGCGAGACGACAGAGCTGAACACTGAAGCTTTCTTT. This gives the protein CASETTELNTEAFF.

As for this clone: Other DNA sequences from this sample encode an identical CDR3 as well. The J gene is TRBJ2-5, the V gene TRBV6-5; D perhaps matches TRBD1 (5 bases). Trimming pared 3 bases from V and 4 bases from J, leaving 6 bases between. The germline gives CDR1 MNHEY, CDR2 SVGAGI. CDR3 size: 12 residues. The CDR3: CASSYRGETQYF. The CDR3, as DNA: TGTGCCAGCAGTTATAGGGGAGAGACCCAGTACTTC.

The DNA of the CDR3 is TGCGCCAGCAGTGAGTCCGGGACAGGGGACACCGGGGAGCTGTTTTTT. Its translation is CASSESGTGDTGELFF. This chain joins TRBV10-1 and TRBJ2-2; TRBD1 agrees at 10 bases. The germline CDR1 and CDR2 sequences are WNHNN and SYGVQD (reference sequence). The CDR3 totals 16 residues. Trimming took 0 bases from V and 3 from J; bases not matched to a gene: 1.

This clone was counted a few times. The chain couples TRBV5-4 to TRBJ1-1, with TRBD1 as a possible D gene (5 bases). Trimming pared 2 bases from V and 1 base from J, leaving 18 bases between. CDR1 is SGHNT, CDR2 YYREEE, per germline (reference sequence). The CDR3 loop spans 17 amino acids. The CDR3 here is CASSLGPFGAKNTEAFF. The CDR3 bases are TGTGCCAGCAGCTTAGGACCCTTTGGGGCAAAGAACACTGAAGCTTTCTTT.

This clone was counted a single time. The chain is built from TRBV7-2 and TRBJ2-3, with unresolved D. The germline gives CDR1 SGHTA, CDR2 FQGNSA. CDR3 size: 13 residues. Trimming took 6 bases from V and 4 from J, leaving 11 bases between them. CDR3 nucleotides: TGTGCCAGCAGGGCACAGTTATCAGATACGCAGTATTTT. Its protein is CASRAQLSDTQYF. Complete variable domain (other parts from reference TRBV7-2 and TRBJ2-3): GAGVSQSPSNKVTEKGKDVELRCDPISGHTALYWYRQSLGQGLEFLIYFQGNSAPDKSGLPSDRFSAERTGGSVSTLTIQRTQQEDSAVYLCASRAQLSDTQYFGPGTRLTVL.

The chain carries TRBV5-1 and TRBJ2-7; weak D call: TRBD2 (7 bases). This CDR3 comprises 13 residues. The V end lost 1 base, the J end lost 6 bases, and 11 bases lay between the germline ends. Germline CDR1 SGHRS, CDR2 YFSETQ. The CDR3 spells CASSLRGGGEQYF. Written as DNA, the CDR3 is TGCGCCAGCAGCTTGAGGGGGGGTGGCGAGCAGTACTTC.